The 7 T cell receptor beta chains reported below all come from one sample, sequenced in a study of graft-versus-host responses after intestinal transplantation. The antigens these receptors bind are not known. TCRdb's table, derived via immunoSEQ multiplex PCR, lists solely in-frame clones and lacks some. In the table there are 60,000 to 80,000 clones, around 91% of which are singletons. The sample was unstimulated CD8+ T cells sorted from spleen or lymph node cells, taken before intestinal transplant. The receptors derive from a human donor who received an intestinal transplant.

This clone was observed a single time. The chain links TRBV5-6 to TRBJ2-3, with D perhaps TRBD2 (6 bases). From germline, CDR1 is SGHDT and CDR2 YYEEEE. V lost 0 bases and J 6 bases, leaving 11 bases between the germline ends. This CDR3 contains 14 residues. CDR3 nucleotide sequence: TGTGCCAGCAGCTTGGTGGGGGGTGAGGATACGCAGTATTTT. Its protein product is CASSLVGGEDTQYF.

V usage is TRBV19 and J usage is TRBJ2-7; 7 bases map to TRBD1. The CDR3 sequence is 14 residues long. With 7 bases clipped from V and 3 bases from J, the junction kept 9 bases outside the gene matches. Germline-derived CDR1 and CDR2 are LNHDA and SQIVND (reference sequence). CDR3 DNA sequence: TGTGCCAGTACCTCACGGACAGGTGTCTACGAGCAGTACTTC. Protein product: CASTSRTGVYEQYF.

The chain has TRBV19 and TRBJ2-7; D is unresolved. Trimming removed 3 bases at V and 3 bases at J, with 12 bases between. The germline gives CDR1 LNHDA, CDR2 SQIVND (reference sequence). The CDR3 has 14 amino acids. This chain's CDR3 is CASSIGFPHYEQYF. The DNA for the CDR3 is TGTGCCAGTAGTATCGGGTTTCCACACTACGAGCAGTACTTC.

This clone was recorded only once. The chain carries TRBV2 and TRBJ1-1, with TRBD1 matching over 9 bases. The germline V gene encodes CDR1 SNHLY and CDR2 FYNNEI. V was pared by 10 bases and J by 4 bases, with 4 bases of the junction left unmatched. The CDR3 consists of 12 residues. In DNA form, the CDR3 reads TGTGCCACGGACAGGGGAGTCACTGAAGCTTTCTTT. The encoded protein is CATDRGVTEAFF.

The chain links TRBV13 to TRBJ2-2, with no clear D. This CDR3 has 12 residues. Germline V gives CDR1 PRHDT, CDR2 FYEKMQ (reference sequence). V was cut by 8 bases and J by 4 bases, with 8 bases left in between. The CDR3 DNA follows: TGTGCCAGCCAACAGAGCACCGGGGAGCTGTTTTTT. This gives the protein CASQQSTGELFF.

The V gene is TRBV2, the J gene TRBJ1-2, with D possibly being TRBD1 (5 bases). Germline lookup yields CDR1 SNHLY and CDR2 FYNNEI. V was shortened by 6 bases and J by 5 bases, with 10 bases between the two germline ends. The CDR3 is made up of 12 amino acids. The CDR3 DNA is TGTGCCAGCAGGCGGGGGTTGTATGGCTACACCTTC. Translation gives CASRRGLYGYTF.

The chain has TRBV9 and TRBJ2-5; 8 nucleotides agree with TRBD2. The ends lost 2 bases at V and 2 bases at J; junction bases unmatched: 5. This CDR3 region has 15 residues. In germline, CDR1 is SGDLS, CDR2 YYNGEE. CDR3 sequence reads: CASSVSGAIQETQYF. Written as DNA, the CDR3 is TGTGCCAGCAGCGTTAGCGGGGCTATTCAAGAGACCCAGTACTTC.